A single sample is the source of the 29 T cell receptor beta chains below, sequenced in a study of T cell changes during pregnancy in multiple sclerosis. The assay was immunoSEQ multiplex PCR, and TCRdb's table has in-frame clones only and misses some. In the table there are some 60,000 clones, around 93% of which are singletons. The sequenced sample was peripheral blood, obtained in the first trimester of pregnancy. These receptors were obtained from a female donor with multiple sclerosis, enrolled in a pregnancy study.

The J gene is TRBJ2-5, the V gene TRBV7-2; 15 nucleotides match TRBD2. From germline, CDR1 is SGHTA and CDR2 FQGNSA. The CDR3 runs 18 residues. V lost 1 base, J lost 5 bases, and 8 bases stayed unmatched. The CDR3 loop is CASSLGIGLAGGRETQYF. The CDR3, as DNA: TGTGCCAGCAGCTTAGGGATAGGACTAGCGGGGGGGCGGGAGACCCAGTACTTC.

This clone was counted a single time. The V gene is TRBV9, the J gene TRBJ2-2; D ambiguous. CDR3 length equals 14 residues. Germline CDR1 is SGDLS and CDR2 is YYNGEE. The V end was cut by 0 bases, the J end by 5 bases, with 8 bases between. This CDR3 reads CASSVASETGELFF. CDR3 DNA: TGTGCCAGCAGCGTAGCATCAGAAACCGGGGAGCTGTTTTTT.

This rearrangement joins TRBV27 to TRBJ2-7, with 8 bases identical to TRBD1. The length of the CDR3 is 15 residues. The ends lost 4 bases at V and 3 bases at J; junction bases unmatched: 8. Germline assignment: CDR1 MNHEY and CDR2 SMNVEV (reference sequence). The CDR3 sequence: CASSSPDRASYEQYF. Written as DNA, the CDR3 is TGTGCCAGCAGTTCGCCGGACAGGGCAAGCTACGAGCAGTACTTC.

This chain uses TRBV6-6 with TRBJ2-3; 8 nucleotides align to TRBD2. CDR3 length: 15 amino acids. Germline V gives CDR1 MNHNY, CDR2 SVGAGI (reference sequence). J was trimmed by 1 base and V by 7 bases; bases with no gene match: 7. This CDR3 reads CASNLGLAGTDTQYF. Written as DNA, the CDR3 is TGTGCCAGCAACCTTGGACTAGCCGGCACAGATACGCAGTATTTT.

The genes are TRBV30 and TRBJ1-2, with TRBD1 matching over 7 bases. The CDR3 spans 15 residues. Germline V gene lookup returns CDR1 GTSNPN and CDR2 SVGIG (reference sequence). The V and J ends lost 8 bases and 0 bases, in that order; junction bases with no gene match: 12. This chain's CDR3 is CARNPDRDPNYGYTF. CDR3 bases: TGTGCCCGTAACCCTGACAGGGACCCTAACTATGGCTACACCTTC.

The chain has TRBV7-9 and TRBJ2-3, with 7 bases matching TRBD1. V shed 1 base, J shed 5 bases, and the junction held 6 bases outside the gene matches. The CDR3 extends over 15 amino acids. Germline CDR1 and CDR2: SEHNR and FQNEAQ (reference sequence). The DNA for the CDR3 is TGTGCCAGCAGCTTAGGACAGGGAATTTTAGATACGCAGTATTTT. It encodes CASSLGQGILDTQYF.

The genes are TRBV9 and TRBJ2-5; 11 bases are shared with TRBD2. The CDR3 has 18 amino acids. CDR1 is SGDLS, CDR2 YYNGEE, per germline. V shed 4 bases, J shed 5 bases, and the junction held 16 bases outside the gene matches. The DNA for the CDR3 is TGTGCCAGCAGCTTCGGGGGACTAGCGGAGATGGGGGGCGAGACCCAGTACTTC. This translates into CASSFGGLAEMGGETQYF.

This clone showed up just once. The chain joins TRBV30 to TRBJ2-7, with 9 positions matching TRBD1. Germline lookup yields CDR1 GTSNPN and CDR2 SVGIG (reference sequence). The CDR3 spans 12 residues. V trimming: 3 bases; J trimming: 13 bases; junction bases outside the gene matches: 10. CDR3 bases: TGTGCCTGGAGCCCCGGGACAGGGCGGGAATACTTC. Translated: CAWSPGTGREYF.

The rearrangement links TRBV5-4 to TRBJ2-3; D is perhaps TRBD2 (6 bases). V shed 5 bases and J shed 2 bases, with 12 bases lying between them. The CDR3 is made up of 14 amino acids. Germline CDR1 SGHNT, CDR2 YYREEE (reference sequence). The CDR3 here is CASSAGLHTDTQYF. The CDR3 DNA sequence: TGTGCCAGCAGTGCGGGACTCCACACAGATACGCAGTATTTT.

The chain links TRBV7-8 to TRBJ2-7, with D tentatively TRBD1 (6 bases). The germline V gene has CDR1 SGHVS and CDR2 FQNEAQ. The CDR3 contains 14 residues. V dropped 7 bases and J dropped 5 bases, with 18 bases sitting between them. CDR3 in DNA: TGTGCCAGCACTCTATTGGGGGCGTGGCACGAGCAGTACTTC. Its translation is CASTLLGAWHEQYF.

The V gene is TRBV29-1, the J gene TRBJ1-1; D may be TRBD1 (5 bases). CDR1 is SQVTM, CDR2 ANQGSEA, per germline. The CDR3 sequence is 13 residues long. The V and J ends lost 6 bases and 2 bases respectively, with 13 bases between them. The CDR3 sequence: CSVEKGLNTEAFF. CDR3 nucleotide sequence: TGCAGCGTGGAAAAGGGGCTCAACACTGAAGCTTTCTTT.

This chain joins TRBV27 and TRBJ2-4; D might be TRBD1 (6 bases). The CDR3 extends over 14 amino acids. Between the trimmed V and J ends, which lost 6 bases and 2 bases, there was a span of 11 bases. Germline V lookup: CDR1 MNHEY, CDR2 SMNVEV (reference sequence). Written as DNA, the CDR3 is TGTGCCAGCAGGGTCAGGGGTCCCAAAAACATTCAGTACTTC. This encodes CASRVRGPKNIQYF.

The chain is built from TRBV6-6 and TRBJ2-1; D possibly corresponds to TRBD2 (5 bases). V was clipped by 6 bases and J by 7 bases, with 13 bases between them. Germline V gives CDR1 MNHNY, CDR2 SVGAGI (reference sequence). This CDR3 contains 13 residues. The CDR3 sequence: CASSPNSGNEQFF. CDR3 DNA: TGTGCCAGCAGCCCCAATTCGGGGAATGAGCAGTTCTTC.

This clone occurred a few times. This chain connects TRBV6-4 to TRBJ2-3, with TRBD2 matching 10 bases. Germline loops: CDR1 MRHNA, CDR2 SNTAGT. Trimming at V came to 5 bases and at J to 1 base, leaving 3 bases not matched to a gene. The CDR3 consists of 15 residues. CDR3 DNA: TGTGCCAGCAGTTCCCTAGCGGGGGGCACAGATACGCAGTATTTT. Translation gives CASSSLAGGTDTQYF.

CDR3 loop: CAWSADRGSDTQYF. For the CDR3, the DNA is TGTGCCTGGAGTGCCGACAGGGGTTCAGATACGCAGTATTTT. The chain carries TRBV30 and TRBJ2-3; 8 bases line up with TRBD1. In germline, CDR1 is GTSNPN, CDR2 SVGIG (reference sequence). The V gene end was trimmed by 1 base and the J gene end by 4 bases; junction bases not matched to a gene: 4. The CDR3 is 14 amino acids.

The sample holds one count of this clone. This chain links TRBV2 with TRBJ2-1; 12 bases line up with TRBD2. The V segment lost 11 bases and the J segment 8 bases; nucleotides outside the gene matches: 7. This CDR3 has 13 residues. In germline, CDR1 is SNHLY, CDR2 FYNNEI. The chain's CDR3 is CAGWLAGGHEQFF. DNA for the CDR3: TGTGCCGGGTGGCTAGCGGGGGGGCATGAGCAGTTCTTC.

V and J are TRBV4-3 and TRBJ1-1; D is perhaps TRBD1 (6 bases). Trimming took 4 bases from V and 3 from J, leaving 12 bases between them. The CDR3 has 14 residues. Germline assignment: CDR1 LGHNA and CDR2 YSLEER. CDR3 coding DNA: TGCGCCAGCAGCCTCAGGGGCGGTGACACTGAAGCTTTCTTT. It yields the protein CASSLRGGDTEAFF.

The chain couples TRBV6-4 to TRBJ1-6; 11 bases match TRBD1. The CDR3 loop spans 14 amino acids. V lost 6 bases, J lost 9 bases, and 4 bases stayed unmatched. CDR1 MRHNA and CDR2 SNTAGT come from the germline V gene. The CDR3 nucleotides read TGTGCCAGCAGGGACGGGACAGGGGGTTCACCCCTCCACTTT. This gives the protein CASRDGTGGSPLHF.

The J gene is TRBJ1-2, the V gene TRBV5-6; 10 bases map to TRBD1. V lost 4 bases and J lost 5; bases outside the gene matches: 2. The CDR3 runs to 13 residues. CDR1 is SGHDT and CDR2 is YYEEEE in the germline V gene. The CDR3 reads CASSPGQGYGYTF. The CDR3 DNA is TGTGCCAGCAGCCCGGGACAGGGGTATGGCTACACCTTC.

The chain has TRBV6-1 and TRBJ1-5; D is possibly TRBD1 (5 bases). Germline CDR1 MNHNS, CDR2 SASEGT. This CDR3 contains 14 residues. V was cut by 6 bases and J by 0 bases, with 9 bases left in between. The CDR3 nucleotides read TGTGCCAGCAGCAGACAGAATAGCAATCAGCCCCAGCATTTT. Translated, it gives CASSRQNSNQPQHF.

This chain links TRBV5-4 with TRBJ2-7; 7 bases map to TRBD2. The CDR3 is 14 amino acids. With V trimmed by 0 bases and J by 6 bases, 6 bases remained unmatched. Looked up from germline, CDR1 is SGHNT and CDR2 is YYREEE (reference sequence). The CDR3 DNA sequence: TGTGCCAGCAGCTTGGGGCTGGGGGAGGGCGAGCAGTACTTC. Amino acids: CASSLGLGEGEQYF.

This chain links TRBV5-1 with TRBJ1-6; 10 bases are a match to TRBD1. Losses at the gene ends were 4 bases for V and 8 bases for J; bases not matched to a gene: 9. The CDR3 is made up of 16 amino acids. Per the germline V gene, CDR1 is SGHRS and CDR2 is YFSETQ. CDR3: CASSQVSGTGDSPLHF. The CDR3, as DNA: TGCGCCAGCAGCCAAGTATCCGGGACAGGGGATTCACCCCTCCACTTT.

The genes are TRBV9 and TRBJ1-6; 8 positions match TRBD1. Germline CDR1 reads SGDLS; CDR2 reads YYNGEE. V lost 2 bases to trimming and J lost 9 bases; unmatched junction nucleotides: 4. The CDR3 has 14 residues. CDR3 sequence (DNA): TGTGCCAGCAGCGTTACAGGGGGTGGTTCACCCCTCCACTTT. It encodes CASSVTGGGSPLHF.

The chain combines TRBV4-2 with TRBJ2-4; D gene uncertain. The germline V gene encodes CDR1 LGHNA and CDR2 YNFKEQ. Trimming pared 2 bases from V and 0 bases from J, leaving 11 bases between. The CDR3 runs to 16 residues. CDR3 residues: CASSQSAALAKNIQYF. CDR3 sequence (DNA): TGTGCCAGCAGCCAATCGGCGGCGCTAGCCAAAAACATTCAGTACTTC.

V gene TRBV7-6 combines with J gene TRBJ2-2; no reliable D call. Per the germline V gene, CDR1 is SGHVS and CDR2 is FNYEAQ. The CDR3 has 13 residues. Trimming took 5 bases from V and 4 from J, leaving 8 bases between them. In nucleotides, the CDR3 is TGTGCCAGCAGCGCCCCCAGCACCGGGGAGCTGTTTTTT. This codes for CASSAPSTGELFF.

The J gene is TRBJ2-7, the V gene TRBV6-5; a weak D match, TRBD1 (5 bases). V gave up 6 bases and J gave up 0 bases, with 15 bases separating them. The CDR3 runs 15 residues. Germline values: CDR1 MNHEY, CDR2 SVGAGI. The CDR3 nucleotides read TGTGCCAGCAGAGGCAGACAGATCGGCTCCTACGAGCAGTACTTC. Its protein product is CASRGRQIGSYEQYF.

V gene TRBV11-3 combines with J gene TRBJ2-3, with 9 bases lining up with TRBD2. In germline, CDR1 is SGHNT, CDR2 YENEEA. CDR3 length: 16 residues. V gave up 0 bases and J gave up 1 base; unmatched junction bases: 2. CDR3 in DNA: TGTGCCAGCAGCTTAGATTTAGCGGGGGGCACAGATACGCAGTATTTT. Its protein is CASSLDLAGGTDTQYF.

V usage is TRBV5-1 and J usage is TRBJ1-1; possibly TRBD1 for D (5 bases). This CDR3 is 15 amino acids long. Between the trimmed V and J ends, which lost 0 bases and 0 bases, there was a span of 9 bases. Germline CDR1 SGHRS, CDR2 YFSETQ. This CDR3 is CASSLAGGLNTEAFF. CDR3 in DNA: TGCGCCAGCAGCTTGGCCGGGGGGTTGAACACTGAAGCTTTCTTT.

The V and J genes are TRBV6-5 and TRBJ1-4; 10 bases are a match to TRBD1. The junction had 5 bases not matched to a gene; V was cut back by 5 bases and J by 8 bases. Germline V gene sequence: CDR1 MNHEY, CDR2 SVGAGI. The CDR3 consists of 14 residues. CDR3 amino acids: CASSGTGVGEKLFF. CDR3 DNA: TGTGCCAGCAGTGGGACAGGGGTTGGCGAAAAACTGTTTTTT.